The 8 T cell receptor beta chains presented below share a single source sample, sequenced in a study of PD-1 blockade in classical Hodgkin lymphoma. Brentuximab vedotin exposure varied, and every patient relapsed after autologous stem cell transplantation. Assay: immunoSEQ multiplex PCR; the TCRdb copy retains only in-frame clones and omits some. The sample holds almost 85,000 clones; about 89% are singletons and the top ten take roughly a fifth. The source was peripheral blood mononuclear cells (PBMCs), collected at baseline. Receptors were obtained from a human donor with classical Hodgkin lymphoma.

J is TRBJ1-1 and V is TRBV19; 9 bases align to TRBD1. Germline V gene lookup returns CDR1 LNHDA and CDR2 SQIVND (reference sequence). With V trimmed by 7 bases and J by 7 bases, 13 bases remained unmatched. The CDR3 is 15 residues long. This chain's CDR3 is CASKTRDRAANEAFF. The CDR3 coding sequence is TGTGCCAGTAAGACGCGGGACAGGGCCGCAAATGAAGCTTTCTTT.

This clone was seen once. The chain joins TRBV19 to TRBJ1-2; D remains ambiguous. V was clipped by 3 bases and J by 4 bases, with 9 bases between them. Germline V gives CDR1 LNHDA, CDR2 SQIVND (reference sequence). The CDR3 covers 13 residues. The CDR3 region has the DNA TGTGCCAGTAGTATCGGTCCACGCTATGGCTACACCTTC. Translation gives CASSIGPRYGYTF.

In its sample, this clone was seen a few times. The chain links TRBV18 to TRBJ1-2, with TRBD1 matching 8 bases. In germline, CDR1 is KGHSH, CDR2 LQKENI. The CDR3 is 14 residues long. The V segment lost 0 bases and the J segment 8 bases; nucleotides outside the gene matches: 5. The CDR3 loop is CASSPPAQGGGYTF. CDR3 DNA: TGTGCCAGCTCACCACCGGCACAGGGGGGAGGCTACACCTTC.

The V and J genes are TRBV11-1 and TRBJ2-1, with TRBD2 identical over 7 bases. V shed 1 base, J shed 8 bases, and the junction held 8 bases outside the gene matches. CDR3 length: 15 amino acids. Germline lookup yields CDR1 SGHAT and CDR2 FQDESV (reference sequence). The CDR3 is CASSLVAAGEDEQFF. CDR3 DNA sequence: TGTGCCAGCAGCTTAGTCGCGGCGGGAGAAGATGAGCAGTTCTTC.

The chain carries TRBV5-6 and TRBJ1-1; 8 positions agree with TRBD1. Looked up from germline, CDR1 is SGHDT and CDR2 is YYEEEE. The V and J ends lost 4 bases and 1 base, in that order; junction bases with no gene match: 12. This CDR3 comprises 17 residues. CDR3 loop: CASSVIPWDRTNTEAFF. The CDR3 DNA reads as TGTGCCAGCAGCGTAATACCCTGGGACAGGACGAACACTGAAGCTTTCTTT. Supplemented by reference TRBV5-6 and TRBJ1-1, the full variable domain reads DAGVTQSPTHLIKTRGQQVTLRCSPKSGHDTVSWYQQALGQGPQFIFQYYEEEERQRGNFPDRFSGHQFPNYSSELNVNALLLGDSALYLCASSVIPWDRTNTEAFFGQGTRLTVV.

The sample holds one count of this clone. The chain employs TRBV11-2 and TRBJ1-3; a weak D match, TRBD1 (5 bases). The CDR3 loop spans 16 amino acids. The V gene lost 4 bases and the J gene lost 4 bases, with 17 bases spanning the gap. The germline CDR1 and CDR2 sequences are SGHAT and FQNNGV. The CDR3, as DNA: TGTGCCAGCAGCTCCCCCTCTGGGGCGCGCGGAAACACCATATATTTT. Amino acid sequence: CASSSPSGARGNTIYF. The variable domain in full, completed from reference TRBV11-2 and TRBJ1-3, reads EAGVAQSPRYKIIEKRQSVAFWCNPISGHATLYWYQQILGQGPKLLIQFQNNGVVDDSQLPKDRFSAERLKGVDSTLKIQPAKLEDSAVYLCASSSPSGARGNTIYFGEGSWLTVV.

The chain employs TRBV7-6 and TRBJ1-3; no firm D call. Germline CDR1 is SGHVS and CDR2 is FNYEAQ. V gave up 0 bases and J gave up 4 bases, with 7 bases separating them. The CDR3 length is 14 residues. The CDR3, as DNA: TGTGCCAGCAGCTTAGCGGGGTACGGAAACACCATATATTTT. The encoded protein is CASSLAGYGNTIYF.

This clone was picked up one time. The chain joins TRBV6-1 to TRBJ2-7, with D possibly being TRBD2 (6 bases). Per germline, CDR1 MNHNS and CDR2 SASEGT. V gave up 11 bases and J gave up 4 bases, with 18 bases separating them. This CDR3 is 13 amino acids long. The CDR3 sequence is CAYSQGGWYEQYF. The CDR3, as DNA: TGTGCCTACTCGCAGGGAGGTTGGTACGAGCAGTACTTC.